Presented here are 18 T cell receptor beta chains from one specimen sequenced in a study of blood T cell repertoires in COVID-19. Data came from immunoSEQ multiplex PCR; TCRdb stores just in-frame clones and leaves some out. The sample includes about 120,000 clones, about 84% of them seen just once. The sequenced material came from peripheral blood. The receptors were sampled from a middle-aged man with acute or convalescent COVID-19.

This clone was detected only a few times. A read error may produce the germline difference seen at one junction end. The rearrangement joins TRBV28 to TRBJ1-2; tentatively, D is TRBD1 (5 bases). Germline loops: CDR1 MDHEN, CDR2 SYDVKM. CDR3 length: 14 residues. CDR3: CATSFGGRDYGYTF. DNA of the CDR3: TGTGCCACCAGTTTCGGGGGAAGGGACTATGGCTACACCTTC.

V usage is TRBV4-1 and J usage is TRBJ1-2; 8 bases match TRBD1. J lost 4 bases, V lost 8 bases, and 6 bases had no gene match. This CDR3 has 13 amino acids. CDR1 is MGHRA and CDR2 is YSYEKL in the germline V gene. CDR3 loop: CASFGQGAYGYTF. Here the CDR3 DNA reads TGCGCCAGCTTTGGTCAGGGGGCCTATGGCTACACCTTC.

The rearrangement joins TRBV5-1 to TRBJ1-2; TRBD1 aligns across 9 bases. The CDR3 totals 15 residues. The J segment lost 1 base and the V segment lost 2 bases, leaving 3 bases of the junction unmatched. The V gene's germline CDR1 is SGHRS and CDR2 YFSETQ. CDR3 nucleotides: TGCGCCAGCAGCTTCCGGGACAGGGATAACTATGGCTACACCTTC. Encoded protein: CASSFRDRDNYGYTF.

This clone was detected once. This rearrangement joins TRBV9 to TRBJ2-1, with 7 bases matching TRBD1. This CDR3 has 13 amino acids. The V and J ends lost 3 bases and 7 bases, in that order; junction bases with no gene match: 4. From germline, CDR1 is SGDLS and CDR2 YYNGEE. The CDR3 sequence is CASSAGQRNEQFF. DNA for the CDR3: TGTGCCAGCAGCGCGGGACAGCGGAATGAGCAGTTCTTC. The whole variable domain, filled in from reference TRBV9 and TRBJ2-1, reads DSGVTQTPKHLITATGQRVTLRCSPRSGDLSVYWYQQSLDQGLQFLIQYYNGEERAKGNILERFSAQQFPDLHSELNLSSLELGDSALYFCASSAGQRNEQFFGPGTRLTVL.

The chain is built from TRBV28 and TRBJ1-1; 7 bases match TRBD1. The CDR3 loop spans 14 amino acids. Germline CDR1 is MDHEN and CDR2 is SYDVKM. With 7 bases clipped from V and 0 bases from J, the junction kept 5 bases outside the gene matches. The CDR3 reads CASKGAQMNTEAFF. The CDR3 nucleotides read TGTGCCAGCAAGGGGGCCCAAATGAACACTGAAGCTTTCTTT.

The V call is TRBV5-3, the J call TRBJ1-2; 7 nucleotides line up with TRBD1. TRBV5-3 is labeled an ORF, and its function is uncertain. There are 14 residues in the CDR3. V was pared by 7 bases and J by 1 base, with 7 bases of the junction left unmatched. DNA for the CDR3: TGTGCCAGACCACACAGGGGCCGTAACTATGGCTACACCTTC. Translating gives CARPHRGRNYGYTF.

The CDR3 bases are TGTGCCATCAGTGATTCCGGGACAGGGAAGTACAATGAGCAGTTCTTC. It specifies CAISDSGTGKYNEQFF. This chain uses TRBV10-3 with TRBJ2-1, with 9 nucleotides matching TRBD1. V lost 3 bases and J lost 4; bases outside the gene matches: 7. Germline values: CDR1 ENHRY, CDR2 SYGVKD. The CDR3 consists of 16 residues.

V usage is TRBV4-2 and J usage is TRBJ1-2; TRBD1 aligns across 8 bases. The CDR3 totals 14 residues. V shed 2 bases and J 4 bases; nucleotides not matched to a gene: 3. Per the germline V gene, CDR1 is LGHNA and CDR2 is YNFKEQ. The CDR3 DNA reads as TGTGCCAGCAGCCAAACCGGGACAGGCTATGGCTACACCTTC. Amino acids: CASSQTGTGYGYTF.

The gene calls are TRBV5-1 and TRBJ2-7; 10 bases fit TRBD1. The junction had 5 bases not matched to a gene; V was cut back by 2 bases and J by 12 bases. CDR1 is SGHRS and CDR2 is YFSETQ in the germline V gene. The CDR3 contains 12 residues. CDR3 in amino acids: CASSFPGQGWYF. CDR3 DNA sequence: TGCGCCAGCAGCTTTCCGGGACAGGGGTGGTACTTC.

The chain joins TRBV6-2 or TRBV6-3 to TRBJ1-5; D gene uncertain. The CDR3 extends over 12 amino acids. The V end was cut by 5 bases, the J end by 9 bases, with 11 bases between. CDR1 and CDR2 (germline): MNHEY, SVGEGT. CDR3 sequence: CASSPRDWPQHF. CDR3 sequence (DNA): TGTGCCAGCAGTCCCCGAGATTGGCCCCAGCATTTT.

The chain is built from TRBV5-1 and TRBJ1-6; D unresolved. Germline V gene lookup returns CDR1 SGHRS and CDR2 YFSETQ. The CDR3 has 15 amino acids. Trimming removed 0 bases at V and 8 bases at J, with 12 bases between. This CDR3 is CASSLDEHPDSPLHF. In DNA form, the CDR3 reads TGCGCCAGCAGCTTGGACGAACACCCTGATTCACCCCTCCACTTT.

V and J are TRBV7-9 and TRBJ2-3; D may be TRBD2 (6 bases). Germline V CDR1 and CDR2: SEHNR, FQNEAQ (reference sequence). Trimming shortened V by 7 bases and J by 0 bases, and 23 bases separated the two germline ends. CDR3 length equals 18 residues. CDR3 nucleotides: TGTGCCAGCAAAACCGGCAGCGGGCCGAGTCGAAGCACAGATACGCAGTATTTT. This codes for CASKTGSGPSRSTDTQYF. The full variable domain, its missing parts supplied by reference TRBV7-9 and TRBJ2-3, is DTGVSQNPRHKITKRGQNVTFRCDPISEHNRLYWYRQTLGQGPEFLTYFQNEAQLEKSRLLSDRFSAERPKGSFSTLEIQRTEQGDSAMYLCASKTGSGPSRSTDTQYFGPGTRLTVL.

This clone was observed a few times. The CDR3 nucleotides are TGCGCCAGCAGCTCGGGACTAGTCACCGGGGAGCTGTTTTTT. This translates into CASSSGLVTGELFF. The gene calls are TRBV10-2 and TRBJ2-2, with TRBD2 identical over 8 bases. CDR3 size: 14 residues. Germline CDR1 reads WSHSY; CDR2 reads SAAADI. The J segment lost 4 bases and the V segment lost 6 bases, leaving 4 bases of the junction unmatched.

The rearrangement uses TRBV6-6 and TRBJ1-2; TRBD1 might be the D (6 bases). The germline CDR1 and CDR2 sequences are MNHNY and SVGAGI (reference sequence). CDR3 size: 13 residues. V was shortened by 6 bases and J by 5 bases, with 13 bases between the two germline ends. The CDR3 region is CASSPRGQYGYTF. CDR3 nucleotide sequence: TGTGCCAGCAGCCCACGAGGACAGTATGGCTACACCTTC.

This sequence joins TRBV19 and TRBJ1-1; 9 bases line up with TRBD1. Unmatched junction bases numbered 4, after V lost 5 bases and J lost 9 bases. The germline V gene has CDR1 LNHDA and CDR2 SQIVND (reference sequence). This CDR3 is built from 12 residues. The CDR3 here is CASSYNRGQAFF. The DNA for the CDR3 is TGTGCCAGTAGTTACAACAGGGGGCAAGCTTTCTTT.

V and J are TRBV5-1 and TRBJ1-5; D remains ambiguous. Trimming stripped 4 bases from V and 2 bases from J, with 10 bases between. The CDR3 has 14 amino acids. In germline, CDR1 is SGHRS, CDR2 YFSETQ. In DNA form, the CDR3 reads TGCGCCAGCAGCCCTAACTTGGGCAATCAGCCCCAGCATTTT. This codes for CASSPNLGNQPQHF.

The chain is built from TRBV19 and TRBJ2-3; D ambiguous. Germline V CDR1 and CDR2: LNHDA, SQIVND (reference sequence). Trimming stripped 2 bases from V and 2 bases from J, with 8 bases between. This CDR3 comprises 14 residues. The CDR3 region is CASSISVPTDTQYF. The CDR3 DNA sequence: TGTGCCAGTAGTATATCGGTCCCCACAGATACGCAGTATTTT.

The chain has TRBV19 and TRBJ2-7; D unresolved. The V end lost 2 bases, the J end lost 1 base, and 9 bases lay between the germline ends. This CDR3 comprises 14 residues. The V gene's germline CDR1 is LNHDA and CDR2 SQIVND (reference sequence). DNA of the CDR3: TGTGCCAGTAGTATATCCGTACGGTCCTACGAGCAGTACTTC. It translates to CASSISVRSYEQYF.